This T cell receptor beta chain appears in the sequencing data of a study of blood T cell repertoires in COVID-19. This CDR3 has 11 residues. Germline V gives CDR1 SQVTM, CDR2 ANQGSEA. V lost 7 bases to trimming and J lost 7 bases, with 12 bases between them. The method was immunoSEQ multiplex PCR; TCRdb's version includes in-frame clones alone and lacks a portion of them. This sample yields around 61,000 clones, of which 80% to 90% are seen a single time; approximately 3% belongs to the top ten. Sequenced material: peripheral blood. This chain links TRBV29-1 with TRBJ2-3; D is possibly TRBD2 (6 bases). The receptor comes from a man in his forties or fifties with active COVID-19. The CDR3 loop reads CSAEEGHTQYF. CDR3 DNA sequence: TGCAGCGCTGAGGAGGGACATACGCAGTATTTT.